This TCR beta chain was captured in a study of OX40 agonist ivuxolimab in advanced cancers. Turning to the study itself: Two patients with cutaneous melanoma and one with hepatocellular carcinoma, three in total, showed partial responses.

The germline CDR1 and CDR2 sequences are MNHEY and SVGAGI. The CDR3 runs 14 residues. V trimming: 5 bases; J trimming: 4 bases; junction bases outside the gene matches: 7. Data came from immunoSEQ multiplex PCR; TCRdb stores just in-frame clones and leaves some out. Among 65,000 to 80,000 clones listed, about 84% were seen once. The sample was CD4+ or CD8+ T cells sorted from blood, taken in a trial of the OX40 agonist ivuxolimab. The chain links TRBV6-5 to TRBJ1-2; 7 bases agree with TRBD1. This TCR came from an adult with an advanced solid tumor such as melanoma, head and neck, liver or kidney cancer. The CDR3 region is CASSRSGTAYGYTF. CDR3 in DNA: TGTGCCAGCAGTAGGTCCGGGACAGCCTATGGCTACACCTTC.